Listed below are T cell receptor beta chains from one sample, sequenced in a study of blood T cell repertoires in COVID-19. Here immunoSEQ multiplex PCR was the method, and the copy in TCRdb shows in-frame clones only, minus some. The repertoire holds about 170,000 clones, with around three quarters as singletons. The sequenced material came from PBMCs or T cells enriched from blood (not recorded which). The source is a woman in her 70s in a cohort exposed to, infected with or recovered from COVID-19 (not recorded which). Both conserved end residues are part of each CDR3. A D gene is named only where the DNA matches it firmly. Expanded clones get a size class; other rows say once, few or many, or leave the size out.

abundance: -; len: 15; j_gene: TRBJ1-5; v_gene: TRBV5-1; d_gene: -; CDR3aa: CASSLDGQLNQPQHF; CDR3nt: TGCGCCAGCAGCTTGGACGGACAGCTCAATCAGCCCCAGCATTTT
abundance: -; len: 14; j_gene: TRBJ2-5; v_gene: TRBV19; d_gene: TRBD1; CDR3aa: CASSIRQGGGTQYF; CDR3nt: TGTGCCAGTAGTATACGACAGGGGGGAGGGACCCAGTACTTC
abundance: -; len: 13; j_gene: TRBJ2-3; v_gene: TRBV6-4; d_gene: -; CDR3aa: CASSVGPDRTQYF; CDR3nt: TGTGCCAGCAGTGTCGGACCAGACAGAACGCAGTATTTT
abundance: -; len: 16; j_gene: TRBJ1-6; v_gene: TRBV10-3; d_gene: -; CDR3aa: CAISGTGPILNSPLHF; CDR3nt: TGTGCCATCAGTGGAACAGGACCGATCCTAAATTCACCCCTCCACTTT
abundance: -; len: 13; j_gene: TRBJ1-5; v_gene: TRBV12-3/TRBV12-4; d_gene: -; CDR3aa: CASSLSRWQPQHF; CDR3nt: TGTGCCAGCAGTTTGTCGCGTTGGCAGCCCCAGCATTTT
abundance: -; len: 16; j_gene: TRBJ2-7; v_gene: TRBV7-9; d_gene: TRBD1; CDR3aa: CASSTLGQGATYEQYF; CDR3nt: TGTGCCAGCAGCACGCTCGGACAGGGTGCTACCTACGAGCAGTACTTC
abundance: -; len: 19; j_gene: TRBJ1-3; v_gene: TRBV27; d_gene: TRBD1; CDR3aa: CASSLDRGQLPSSGNTIYF; CDR3nt: TGTGCCAGCAGTTTAGATAGGGGACAGCTTCCTAGCTCTGGAAACACCATATATTTT
abundance: few; len: 13; j_gene: TRBJ2-1; v_gene: TRBV6-5; d_gene: TRBD2; CDR3aa: CASRAAGGNEQFF; CDR3nt: TGTGCCAGCAGAGCCGCGGGAGGCAATGAGCAGTTCTTC
abundance: -; len: 17; j_gene: TRBJ2-5; v_gene: TRBV6-1; d_gene: TRBD1; CDR3aa: CASSEVAGGLSQETQYF; CDR3nt: TGTGCCAGCAGTGAAGTGGCAGGGGGTCTTTCACAAGAGACCCAGTACTTC
abundance: few; len: 14; j_gene: TRBJ2-2; v_gene: TRBV11-3; d_gene: TRBD1; CDR3aa: CASRDRDYTGELFF; CDR3nt: TGTGCCAGCAGGGACAGGGATTACACCGGGGAGCTGTTTTTT
abundance: -; len: 16; j_gene: TRBJ2-7; v_gene: TRBV7-8; d_gene: -; CDR3aa: CASSLLTSGTTYEQYF; CDR3nt: TGTGCCAGCAGCCTGCTGACAAGTGGGACAACCTACGAGCAGTACTTC
abundance: -; len: 15; j_gene: TRBJ1-2; v_gene: TRBV19; d_gene: TRBD1; CDR3aa: CASSPRSGDRGLLTF; CDR3nt: TGTGCCAGTAGTCCTCGATCCGGGGACAGGGGGTTACTTACCTTC
abundance: -; len: 14; j_gene: TRBJ2-5; v_gene: TRBV28; d_gene: TRBD1; CDR3aa: CASSPGGLQETQYF; CDR3nt: TGTGCCAGCAGCCCAGGGGGTCTGCAAGAGACCCAGTACTTC
abundance: -; len: 14; j_gene: TRBJ2-1; v_gene: TRBV19; d_gene: TRBD2; CDR3aa: CASSSSGIDTTQFF; CDR3nt: TGTGCCAGTAGTTCTAGCGGGATAGACACCACGCAGTTCTTC
abundance: -; len: 15; j_gene: TRBJ1-1; v_gene: TRBV4-1; d_gene: -; CDR3aa: CASSQEGGSEPEAFF; CDR3nt: TGCGCCAGCAGCCAAGAGGGGGGGAGCGAGCCTGAAGCTTTCTTT
abundance: -; len: 13; j_gene: TRBJ2-7; v_gene: TRBV2; d_gene: -; CDR3aa: CASRGVQSYEQYF; CDR3nt: TGTGCCAGCAGGGGAGTGCAGTCCTACGAGCAGTACTTC
abundance: -; len: 15; j_gene: TRBJ2-2; v_gene: TRBV6-5; d_gene: TRBD1; CDR3aa: CASSRGQGAAGELFF; CDR3nt: TGTGCCAGCAGCCGGGGACAGGGGGCGGCCGGGGAGCTGTTTTTT
abundance: -; len: 14; j_gene: TRBJ2-7; v_gene: TRBV13; d_gene: TRBD1; CDR3aa: CASSRTGEGYEQYF; CDR3nt: TGTGCCAGCAGCCGGACAGGGGAGGGCTACGAGCAGTACTTC
abundance: -; len: 13; j_gene: TRBJ1-2; v_gene: TRBV28; d_gene: -; CDR3aa: CASRPDLGGGYTF; CDR3nt: TGTGCCAGCAGGCCGGACCTCGGGGGAGGCTACACCTTC
abundance: -; len: 13; j_gene: TRBJ2-3; v_gene: TRBV5-5; d_gene: -; CDR3aa: CASRAGLADTQYF; CDR3nt: TGTGCCAGCAGGGCAGGGTTGGCAGATACGCAGTATTTT
abundance: few; len: 15; j_gene: TRBJ2-1; v_gene: TRBV10-3; d_gene: TRBD2; CDR3aa: CAISEGLAGVNEQFF; CDR3nt: TGTGCCATCAGTGAGGGACTAGCGGGAGTAAATGAGCAGTTCTTC
abundance: -; len: 15; j_gene: TRBJ2-7; v_gene: TRBV5-4; d_gene: TRBD2; CDR3aa: CASSLGLATTYEQYF; CDR3nt: TGTGCCAGCAGCTTGGGACTAGCGACAACCTACGAGCAGTACTTC
abundance: -; len: 17; j_gene: TRBJ2-2; v_gene: TRBV6-1; d_gene: -; CDR3aa: CASSGRGPFGDTGELFF; CDR3nt: TGTGCCAGCAGTGGGCGAGGACCTTTCGGGGACACCGGGGAGCTGTTTTTT
abundance: -; len: 12; j_gene: TRBJ1-5; v_gene: TRBV12-3/TRBV12-4; d_gene: -; CDR3aa: CASSRNGEPQHF; CDR3nt: TGTGCCAGCAGCCGGAACGGGGAGCCCCAGCATTTT
abundance: -; len: 15; j_gene: TRBJ2-1; v_gene: TRBV3-1/TRBV3-2; d_gene: TRBD2; CDR3aa: CASSLQLAAYNEQFF; CDR3nt: TGTGCCAGCAGCCTCCAACTAGCGGCTTACAATGAGCAGTTCTTC
abundance: -; len: 16; j_gene: TRBJ2-3; v_gene: TRBV18; d_gene: -; CDR3aa: CASSPPGQLPGDTQYF; CDR3nt: TGTGCCAGTTCACCACCTGGACAGCTTCCGGGGGATACGCAGTATTTT
abundance: -; len: 13; j_gene: TRBJ1-5; v_gene: TRBV27; d_gene: -; CDR3aa: CASSLSGNQPQHF; CDR3nt: TGTGCCAGCAGTTTGAGCGGCAATCAGCCCCAGCATTTT
abundance: -; len: 14; j_gene: TRBJ2-1; v_gene: TRBV6-5; d_gene: TRBD1; CDR3aa: CASSTGTAINEQFF; CDR3nt: TGTGCCAGCAGTACCGGGACAGCAATAAATGAGCAGTTCTTC
abundance: -; len: 15; j_gene: TRBJ2-1; v_gene: TRBV2; d_gene: -; CDR3aa: CASSEAAGSYNEQFF; CDR3nt: TGTGCCAGCAGTGAAGCTGCAGGGTCCTACAATGAGCAGTTCTTC
abundance: -; len: 15; j_gene: TRBJ1-5; v_gene: TRBV7-9; d_gene: -; CDR3aa: CASSSSGSTEGPQHF; CDR3nt: TGTGCCAGCAGCTCTAGTGGATCCACTGAGGGGCCCCAGCATTTT
abundance: -; len: 13; j_gene: TRBJ1-5; v_gene: TRBV3-1/TRBV3-2; d_gene: -; CDR3aa: CASSQGPRGPQHF; CDR3nt: TGTGCCAGCAGCCAAGGACCCAGGGGGCCCCAGCATTTT
abundance: -; len: 16; j_gene: TRBJ2-7; v_gene: TRBV15; d_gene: TRBD1; CDR3aa: CATSRGTGTGEYEQYF; CDR3nt: TGTGCCACCAGCAGAGGCACCGGGACAGGGGAATACGAGCAGTACTTC
abundance: -; len: 16; j_gene: TRBJ2-1; v_gene: TRBV7-3; d_gene: TRBD2; CDR3aa: CASTPSGGRSYNEQFF; CDR3nt: TGTGCCAGCACCCCGTCTGGCGGGAGATCCTACAATGAGCAGTTCTTC
abundance: few; len: 14; j_gene: TRBJ1-4; v_gene: TRBV28; d_gene: -; CDR3aa: CASGIQGVNEKLFF; CDR3nt: TGTGCCAGCGGGATACAGGGAGTGAATGAAAAACTGTTTTTT
abundance: -; len: 13; j_gene: TRBJ1-6; v_gene: TRBV12-3/TRBV12-4; d_gene: -; CDR3aa: CASSYSNNSPLHF; CDR3nt: TGTGCCAGCAGTTACTCAAATAATTCACCCCTCCACTTT
abundance: few; len: 14; j_gene: TRBJ1-2; v_gene: TRBV21-1; d_gene: -; CDR3aa: CASSTEDRVGGYTF; CDR3nt: TGTGCCAGCAGCACTGAAGACAGGGTGGGCGGCTACACCTTC
abundance: -; len: 17; j_gene: TRBJ1-1; v_gene: TRBV18; d_gene: -; CDR3aa: CASSPRVARAPNTEAFF; CDR3nt: TGTGCCAGCTCACCACGGGTCGCGAGGGCCCCAAACACTGAAGCTTTCTTT
abundance: -; len: 11; j_gene: TRBJ2-5; v_gene: TRBV19; d_gene: -; CDR3aa: CASSMAGPQYF; CDR3nt: TGTGCCAGTAGTATGGCGGGTCCCCAGTACTTC
abundance: -; len: 14; j_gene: TRBJ1-5; v_gene: TRBV6-6; d_gene: -; CDR3aa: CASSYDISNQPQHF; CDR3nt: TGTGCCAGCAGTTACGACATTAGCAATCAGCCCCAGCATTTT
abundance: -; len: 14; j_gene: TRBJ1-3; v_gene: TRBV5-1; d_gene: TRBD1; CDR3aa: CASRGDSSGNTIYF; CDR3nt: TGCGCCAGCAGAGGGGACAGCTCTGGAAACACCATATATTTT
abundance: -; len: 14; j_gene: TRBJ2-7; v_gene: TRBV11-3; d_gene: -; CDR3aa: CASSPEIAVDEQYF; CDR3nt: TGTGCCAGCAGCCCTGAGATAGCGGTTGATGAGCAGTACTTC
abundance: -; len: 14; j_gene: TRBJ2-2; v_gene: TRBV7-3; d_gene: -; CDR3aa: CASSLRGGPGELFF; CDR3nt: TGTGCCAGCAGCTTAAGAGGTGGCCCCGGGGAGCTGTTTTTT
abundance: -; len: 13; j_gene: TRBJ1-2; v_gene: TRBV28; d_gene: -; CDR3aa: CASRSTVDYGYTF; CDR3nt: TGTGCCAGCAGGTCTACAGTTGACTATGGCTACACCTTC
abundance: -; len: 14; j_gene: TRBJ2-1; v_gene: TRBV9; d_gene: TRBD1; CDR3aa: CASSYPTGAGEQFF; CDR3nt: TGTGCCAGCAGCTACCCCACAGGGGCTGGTGAGCAGTTCTTC
abundance: -; len: 16; j_gene: TRBJ1-3; v_gene: TRBV6-5; d_gene: -; CDR3aa: CASSYSMVSSGNTIYF; CDR3nt: TGTGCCAGCAGTTACTCGATGGTGAGCTCTGGAAACACCATATATTTT
abundance: once; len: 14; j_gene: TRBJ1-5; v_gene: TRBV2; d_gene: -; CDR3aa: CASTRSPGNQPQHF; CDR3nt: TGTGCCAGCACCAGGTCCCCCGGCAATCAGCCCCAGCATTTT
abundance: -; len: 15; j_gene: TRBJ1-2; v_gene: TRBV7-9; d_gene: -; CDR3aa: CASSPPTAPNYGYTF; CDR3nt: TGTGCCAGCAGCCCGCCGACAGCCCCCAACTATGGCTACACCTTC
abundance: -; len: 18; j_gene: TRBJ2-1; v_gene: TRBV7-3; d_gene: TRBD2; CDR3aa: CASSLSGVGLGGYNEQFF; CDR3nt: TGTGCCAGCAGCTTAAGTGGTGTGGGACTAGGTGGGTACAATGAGCAGTTCTTC
abundance: once; len: 15; j_gene: TRBJ1-4; v_gene: TRBV5-1; d_gene: -; CDR3aa: CASSFLQGSNEKLFF; CDR3nt: TGCGCCAGCAGCTTCCTACAGGGATCTAATGAAAAACTGTTTTTT
abundance: -; len: 11; j_gene: TRBJ2-2; v_gene: TRBV30; d_gene: -; CDR3aa: CAWMSTGELFF; CDR3nt: TGTGCCTGGATGAGTACCGGGGAGCTGTTTTTT
abundance: -; len: 17; j_gene: TRBJ2-5; v_gene: TRBV5-1; d_gene: TRBD2; CDR3aa: CASSLAGVSGRSETQYF; CDR3nt: TGCGCCAGCAGCTTGGCCGGGGTTAGCGGGAGGTCAGAGACCCAGTACTTC
abundance: -; len: 13; j_gene: TRBJ2-3; v_gene: TRBV28; d_gene: -; CDR3aa: CASISGHTDTQYF; CDR3nt: TGTGCCAGCATATCAGGCCACACAGATACGCAGTATTTT
abundance: -; len: 14; j_gene: TRBJ2-7; v_gene: TRBV11-3; d_gene: -; CDR3aa: CASSLTTGHYEQYF; CDR3nt: TGTGCCAGCAGCTTAACTACGGGACACTACGAGCAGTACTTC
abundance: -; len: 15; j_gene: TRBJ2-5; v_gene: TRBV10-3; d_gene: TRBD1; CDR3aa: CAIRGQGGARETQYF; CDR3nt: TGTGCCATCAGGGGACAGGGAGGTGCTAGGGAGACCCAGTACTTC
abundance: -; len: 14; j_gene: TRBJ2-1; v_gene: TRBV4-2; d_gene: TRBD2; CDR3aa: CASSPGTSGSEQFF; CDR3nt: TGTGCCAGCAGCCCCGGGACTAGCGGCTCGGAGCAGTTCTTC
abundance: -; len: 11; j_gene: TRBJ2-4; v_gene: TRBV19; d_gene: -; CDR3aa: CASSISHIQYF; CDR3nt: TGTGCCAGTAGTATATCTCACATTCAGTACTTC